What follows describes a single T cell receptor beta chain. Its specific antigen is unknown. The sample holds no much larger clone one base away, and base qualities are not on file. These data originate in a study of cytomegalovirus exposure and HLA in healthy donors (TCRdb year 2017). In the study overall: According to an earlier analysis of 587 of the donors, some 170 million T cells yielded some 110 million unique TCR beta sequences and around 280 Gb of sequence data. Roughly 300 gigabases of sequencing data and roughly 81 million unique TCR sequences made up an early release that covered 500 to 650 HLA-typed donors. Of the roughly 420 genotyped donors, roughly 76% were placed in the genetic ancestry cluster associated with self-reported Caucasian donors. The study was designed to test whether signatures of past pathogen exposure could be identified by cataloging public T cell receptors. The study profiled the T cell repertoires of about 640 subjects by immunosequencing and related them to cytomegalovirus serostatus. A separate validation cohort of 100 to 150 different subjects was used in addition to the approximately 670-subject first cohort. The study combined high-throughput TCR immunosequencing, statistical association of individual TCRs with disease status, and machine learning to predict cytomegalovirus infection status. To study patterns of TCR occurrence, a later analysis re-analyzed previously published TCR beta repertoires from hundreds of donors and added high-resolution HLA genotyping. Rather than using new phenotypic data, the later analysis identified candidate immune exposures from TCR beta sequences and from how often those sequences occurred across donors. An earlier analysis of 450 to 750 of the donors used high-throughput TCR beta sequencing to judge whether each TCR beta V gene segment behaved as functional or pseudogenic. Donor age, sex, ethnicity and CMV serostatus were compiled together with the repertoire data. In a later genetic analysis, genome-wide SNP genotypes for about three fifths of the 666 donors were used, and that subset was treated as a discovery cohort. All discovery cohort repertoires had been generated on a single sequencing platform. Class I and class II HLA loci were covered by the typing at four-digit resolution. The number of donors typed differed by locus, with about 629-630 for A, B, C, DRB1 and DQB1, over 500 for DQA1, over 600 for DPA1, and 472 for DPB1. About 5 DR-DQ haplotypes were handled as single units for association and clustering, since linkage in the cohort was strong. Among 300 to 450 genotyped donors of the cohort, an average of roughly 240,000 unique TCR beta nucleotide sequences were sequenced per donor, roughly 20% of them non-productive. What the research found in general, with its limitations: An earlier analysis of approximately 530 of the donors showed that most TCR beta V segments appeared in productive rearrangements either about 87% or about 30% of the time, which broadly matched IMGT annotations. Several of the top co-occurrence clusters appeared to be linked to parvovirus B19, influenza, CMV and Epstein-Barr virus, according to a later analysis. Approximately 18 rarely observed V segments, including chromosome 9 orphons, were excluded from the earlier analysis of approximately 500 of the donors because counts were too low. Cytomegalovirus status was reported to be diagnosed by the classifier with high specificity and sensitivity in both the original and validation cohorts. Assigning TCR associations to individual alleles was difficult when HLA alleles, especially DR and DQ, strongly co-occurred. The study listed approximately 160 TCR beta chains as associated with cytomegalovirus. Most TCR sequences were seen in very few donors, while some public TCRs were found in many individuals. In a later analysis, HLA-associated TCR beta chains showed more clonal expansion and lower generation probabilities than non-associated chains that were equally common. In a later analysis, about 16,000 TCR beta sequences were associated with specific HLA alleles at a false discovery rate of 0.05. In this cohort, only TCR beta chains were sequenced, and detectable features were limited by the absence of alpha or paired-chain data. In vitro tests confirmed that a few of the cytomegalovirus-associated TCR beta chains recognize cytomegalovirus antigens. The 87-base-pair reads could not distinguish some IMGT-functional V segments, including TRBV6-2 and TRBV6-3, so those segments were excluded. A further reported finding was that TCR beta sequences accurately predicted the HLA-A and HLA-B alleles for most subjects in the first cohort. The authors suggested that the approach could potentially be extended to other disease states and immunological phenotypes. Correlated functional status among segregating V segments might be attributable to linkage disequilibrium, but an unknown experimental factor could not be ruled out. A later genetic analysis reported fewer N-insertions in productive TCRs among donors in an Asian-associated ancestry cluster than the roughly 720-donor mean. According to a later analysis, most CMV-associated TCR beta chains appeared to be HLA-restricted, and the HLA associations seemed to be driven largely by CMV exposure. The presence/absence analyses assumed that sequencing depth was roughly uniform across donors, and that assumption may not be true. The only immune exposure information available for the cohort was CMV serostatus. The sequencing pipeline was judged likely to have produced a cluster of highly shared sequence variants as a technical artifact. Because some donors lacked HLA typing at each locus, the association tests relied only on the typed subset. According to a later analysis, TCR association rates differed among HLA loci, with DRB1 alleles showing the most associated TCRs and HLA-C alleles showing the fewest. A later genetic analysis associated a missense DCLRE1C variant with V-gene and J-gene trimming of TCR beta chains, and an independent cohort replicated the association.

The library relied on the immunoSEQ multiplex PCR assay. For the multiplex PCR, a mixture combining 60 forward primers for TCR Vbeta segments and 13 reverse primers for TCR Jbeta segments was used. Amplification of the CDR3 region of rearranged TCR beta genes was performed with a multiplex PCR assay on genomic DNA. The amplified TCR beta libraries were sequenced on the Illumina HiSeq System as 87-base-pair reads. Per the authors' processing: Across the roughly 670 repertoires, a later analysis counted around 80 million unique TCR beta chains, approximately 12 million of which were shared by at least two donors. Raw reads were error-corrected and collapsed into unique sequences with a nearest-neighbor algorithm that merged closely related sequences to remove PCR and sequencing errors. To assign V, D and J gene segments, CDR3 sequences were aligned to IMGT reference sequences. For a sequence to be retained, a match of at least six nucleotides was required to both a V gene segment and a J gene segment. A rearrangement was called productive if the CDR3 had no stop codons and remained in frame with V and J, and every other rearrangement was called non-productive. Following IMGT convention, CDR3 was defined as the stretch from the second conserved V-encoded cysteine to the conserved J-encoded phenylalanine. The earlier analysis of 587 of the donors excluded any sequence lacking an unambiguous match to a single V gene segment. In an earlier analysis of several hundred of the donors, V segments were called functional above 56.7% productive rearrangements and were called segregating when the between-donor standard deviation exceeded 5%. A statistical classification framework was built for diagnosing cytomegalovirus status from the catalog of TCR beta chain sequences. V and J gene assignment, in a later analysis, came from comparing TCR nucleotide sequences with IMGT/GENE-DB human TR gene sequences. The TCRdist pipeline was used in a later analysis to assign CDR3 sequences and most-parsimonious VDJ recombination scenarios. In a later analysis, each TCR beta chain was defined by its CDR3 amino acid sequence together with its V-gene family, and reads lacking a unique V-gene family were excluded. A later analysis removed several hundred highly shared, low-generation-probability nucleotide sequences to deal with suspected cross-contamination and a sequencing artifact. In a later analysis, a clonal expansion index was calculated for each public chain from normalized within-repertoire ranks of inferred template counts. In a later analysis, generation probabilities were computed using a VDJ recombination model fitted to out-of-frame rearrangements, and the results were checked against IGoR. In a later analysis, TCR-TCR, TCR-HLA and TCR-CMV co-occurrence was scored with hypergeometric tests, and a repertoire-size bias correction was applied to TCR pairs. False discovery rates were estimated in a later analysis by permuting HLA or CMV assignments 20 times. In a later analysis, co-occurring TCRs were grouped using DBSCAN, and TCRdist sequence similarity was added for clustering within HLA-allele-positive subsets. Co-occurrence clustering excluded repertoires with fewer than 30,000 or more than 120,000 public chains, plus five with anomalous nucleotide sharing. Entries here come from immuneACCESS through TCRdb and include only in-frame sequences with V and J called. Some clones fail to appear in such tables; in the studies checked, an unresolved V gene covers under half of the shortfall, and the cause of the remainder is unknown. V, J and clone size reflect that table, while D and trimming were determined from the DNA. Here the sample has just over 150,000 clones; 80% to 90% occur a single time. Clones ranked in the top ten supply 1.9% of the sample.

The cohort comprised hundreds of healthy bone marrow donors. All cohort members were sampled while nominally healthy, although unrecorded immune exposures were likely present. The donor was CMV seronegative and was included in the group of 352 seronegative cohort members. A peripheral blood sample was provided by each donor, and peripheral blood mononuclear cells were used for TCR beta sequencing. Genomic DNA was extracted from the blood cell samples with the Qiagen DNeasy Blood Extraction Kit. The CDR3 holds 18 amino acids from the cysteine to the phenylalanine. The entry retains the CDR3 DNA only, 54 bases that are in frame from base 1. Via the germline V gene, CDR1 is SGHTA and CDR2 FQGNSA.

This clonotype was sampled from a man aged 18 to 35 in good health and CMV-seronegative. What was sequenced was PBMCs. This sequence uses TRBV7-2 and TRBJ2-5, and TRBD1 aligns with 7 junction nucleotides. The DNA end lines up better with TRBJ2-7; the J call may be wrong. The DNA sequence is TGTGCCAGCAGCACAGGTCGGGTGAGGGGGCGGAAAACCTACGAGCAGTACTTC. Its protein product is CASSTGRVRGRKTYEQYF.